The T cell receptor beta chain under discussion was sequenced for a study of T cells of healthy individuals. This clonotype appeared a few times. TCRdb analysed the 5' RACE reads with MiXCR anew, one entry per CDR3 protein. The profile shows roughly 87,000 distinct CDR3 sequences, 17% of them singletons. CDR1 and CDR2 (germline): SEHNR, FQNEAQ (reference sequence). The CDR3 spans 12 residues. Trimming shortened V by 4 bases and J by 5 bases, and 9 bases separated the two germline ends. This TCR came from a human donor in good health. The chain uses TRBV7-9 and TRBJ2-7; D uncertain. This CDR3 reads CASSSISHEQYF. The CDR3 region has the DNA TGTGCCAGCAGCTCAATTAGCCACGAGCAGTACTTC. Full variable domain (remainder filled in from reference TRBV7-9 and TRBJ2-7): DTGVSQNPRHKITKRGQNVTFRCDPISEHNRLYWYRQTLGQGPEFLTYFQNEAQLEKSRLLSDRFSAERPKGSFSTLEIQRTEQGDSAMYLCASSSISHEQYFGPGTRLTVT.